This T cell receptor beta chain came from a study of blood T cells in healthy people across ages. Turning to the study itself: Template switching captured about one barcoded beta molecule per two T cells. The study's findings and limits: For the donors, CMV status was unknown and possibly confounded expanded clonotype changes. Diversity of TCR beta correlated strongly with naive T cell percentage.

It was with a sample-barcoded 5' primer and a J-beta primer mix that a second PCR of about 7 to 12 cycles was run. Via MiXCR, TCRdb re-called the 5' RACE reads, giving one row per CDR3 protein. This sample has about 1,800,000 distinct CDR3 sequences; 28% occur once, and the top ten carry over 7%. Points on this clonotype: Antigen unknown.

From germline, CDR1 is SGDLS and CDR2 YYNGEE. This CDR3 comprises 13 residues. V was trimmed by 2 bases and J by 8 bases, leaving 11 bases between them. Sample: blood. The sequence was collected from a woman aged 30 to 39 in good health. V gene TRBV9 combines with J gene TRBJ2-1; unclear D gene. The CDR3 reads CASSVRKGYEQFF. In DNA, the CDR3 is TGTGCCAGCAGCGTTCGAAAGGGCTATGAGCAGTTCTTC.